The source of this T cell receptor (beta chain) is a study of blood T cell repertoires in COVID-19. Study-level information: Acute and convalescent COVID-19 specimens originated in the United States, Italy and Spain.

This CDR3 has 15 residues. From germline, CDR1 is GTSNPN and CDR2 SVGIG (reference sequence). V shed 3 bases and J shed 0 bases, with 14 bases lying between them. Sequencing used immunoSEQ multiplex PCR; TCRdb keeps in-frame clones, though not all of them. The sample yields tens of thousands of clones, about 73% seen once. The sample was peripheral blood. This clonotype was sampled from a man aged 45-60 years with active or convalescent COVID-19. The J gene is TRBJ1-2, the V gene TRBV30, with a weak D call TRBD1 (5 bases). The CDR3 DNA reads as TGTGCCTGGAGCGTTCTGGGGACTGCTAACTATGGCTACACCTTC. It encodes CAWSVLGTANYGYTF.